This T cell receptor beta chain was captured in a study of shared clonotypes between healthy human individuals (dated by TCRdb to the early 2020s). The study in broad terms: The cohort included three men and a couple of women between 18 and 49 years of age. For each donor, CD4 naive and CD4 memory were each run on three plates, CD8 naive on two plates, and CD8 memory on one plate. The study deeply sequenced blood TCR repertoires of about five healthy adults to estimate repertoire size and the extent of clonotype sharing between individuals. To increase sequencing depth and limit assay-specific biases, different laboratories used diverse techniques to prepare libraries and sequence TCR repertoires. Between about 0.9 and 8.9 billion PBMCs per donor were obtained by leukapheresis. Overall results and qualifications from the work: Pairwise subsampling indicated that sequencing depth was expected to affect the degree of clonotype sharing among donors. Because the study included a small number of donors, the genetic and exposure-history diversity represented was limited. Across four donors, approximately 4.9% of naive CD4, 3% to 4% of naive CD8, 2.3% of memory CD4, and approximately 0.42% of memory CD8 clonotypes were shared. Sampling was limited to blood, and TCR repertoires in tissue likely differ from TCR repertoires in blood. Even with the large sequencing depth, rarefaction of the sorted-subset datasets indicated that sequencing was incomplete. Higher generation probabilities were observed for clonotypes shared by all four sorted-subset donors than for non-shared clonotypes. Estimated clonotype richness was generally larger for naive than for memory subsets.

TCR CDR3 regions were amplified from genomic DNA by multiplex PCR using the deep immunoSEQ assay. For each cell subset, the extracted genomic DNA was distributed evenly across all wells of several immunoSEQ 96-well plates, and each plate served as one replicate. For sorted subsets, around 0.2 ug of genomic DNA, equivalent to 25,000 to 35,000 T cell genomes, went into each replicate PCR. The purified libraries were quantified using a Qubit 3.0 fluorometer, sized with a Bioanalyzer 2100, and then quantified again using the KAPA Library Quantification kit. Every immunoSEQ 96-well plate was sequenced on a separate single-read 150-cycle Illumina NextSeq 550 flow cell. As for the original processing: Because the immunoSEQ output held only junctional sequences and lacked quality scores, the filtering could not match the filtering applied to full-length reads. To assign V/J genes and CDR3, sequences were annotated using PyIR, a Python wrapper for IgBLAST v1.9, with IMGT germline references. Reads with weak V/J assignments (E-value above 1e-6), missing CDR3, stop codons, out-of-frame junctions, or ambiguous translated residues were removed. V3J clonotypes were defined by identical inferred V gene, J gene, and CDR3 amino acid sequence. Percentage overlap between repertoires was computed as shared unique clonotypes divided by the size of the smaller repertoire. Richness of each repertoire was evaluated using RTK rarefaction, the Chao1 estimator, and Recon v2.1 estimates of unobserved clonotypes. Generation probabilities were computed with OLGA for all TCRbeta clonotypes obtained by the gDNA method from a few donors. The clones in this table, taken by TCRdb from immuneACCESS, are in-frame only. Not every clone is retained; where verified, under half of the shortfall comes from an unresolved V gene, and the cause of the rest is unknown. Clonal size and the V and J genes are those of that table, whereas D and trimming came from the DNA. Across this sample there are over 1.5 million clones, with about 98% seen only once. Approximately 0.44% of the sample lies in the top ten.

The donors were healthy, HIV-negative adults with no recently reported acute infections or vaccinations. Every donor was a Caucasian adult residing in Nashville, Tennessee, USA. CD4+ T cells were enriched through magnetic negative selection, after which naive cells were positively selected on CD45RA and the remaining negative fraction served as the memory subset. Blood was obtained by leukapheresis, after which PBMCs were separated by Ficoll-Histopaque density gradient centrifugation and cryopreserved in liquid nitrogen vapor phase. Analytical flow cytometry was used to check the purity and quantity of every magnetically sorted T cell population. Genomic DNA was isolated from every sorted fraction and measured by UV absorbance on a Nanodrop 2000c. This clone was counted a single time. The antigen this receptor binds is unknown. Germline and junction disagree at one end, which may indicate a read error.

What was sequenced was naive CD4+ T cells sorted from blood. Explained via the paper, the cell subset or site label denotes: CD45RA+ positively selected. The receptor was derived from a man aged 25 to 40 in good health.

For the CDR3, the sequence is CASSIDPVSGYGQYF. The DNA sequence is TGTGCCAGTAGTATAGATCCAGTATCGGGCTACGGGCAGTACTTC. The V and J segments used are TRBV19 and TRBJ2-7; the D gene is not confidently resolved. Based on the germline V gene (reference sequence), the CDR1 and CDR2 sequences are LNHDA and SQIVND. From cysteine to phenylalanine, the CDR3 is 15 amino acids long. The entry retains the CDR3 DNA only, 45 bases that are in frame from base 1.